These 14 T cell receptor beta chains were sequenced from one sample in a study of monozygotic twins with inflammatory bowel disease. TCRdb re-called the 5' RACE reads, yielding one record per CDR3 amino acid sequence without DNA. The sample data list about 420,000 distinct CDR3 sequences. Material for sequencing was blood. The receptors stem from a human donor with ulcerative colitis or Crohn's disease, or a healthy co-twin of an affected twin (not recorded which).

The chain has TRBV9 and TRBJ2-1; TCRdb reports TRBD1, a call that lacks DNA to check it against. This CDR3 has 21 amino acids. Germline V CDR1 and CDR2: SGDLS, YYNGEE. The CDR3 loop reads CASSPEGSGTGGVSSYNEQFF.

This sequence joins TRBV10-3 and TRBJ2-7; the TCRdb call, TRBD1, lacks DNA for checking. The CDR3 contains 19 residues. The germline gives CDR1 ENHRY, CDR2 SYGVKD. The CDR3 here is CATQPTLGASGIRTYEQYF.

The V gene is TRBV30, the J gene TRBJ2-1; TCRdb outputs TRBD1, but without DNA this stays unchecked. The CDR3 length is 14 residues. CDR1 is GTSNPN, CDR2 SVGIG, per germline (reference sequence). CDR3: CAWLSGRGANEQFF.

The chain combines TRBV5-4 with TRBJ1-2; the TCRdb call, TRBD1, lacks DNA for checking. Germline V gives CDR1 SGHNT, CDR2 YYREEE (reference sequence). The CDR3 is 13 residues long. CDR3 residues: CASSSGQASGYTF.

The rearrangement joins TRBV5-1 to TRBJ2-2; TCRdb selects TRBD1, and the lack of DNA leaves this call unchecked. Germline assignment: CDR1 SGHRS and CDR2 YFSETQ. There are 15 residues in the CDR3. The CDR3 sequence: CASTGGLANTGELFF.

V gene TRBV20-1 combines with J gene TRBJ1-2; TCRdb returns TRBD1, unconfirmable since there is no DNA. Germline values: CDR1 DFQATT, CDR2 SNEGSKA (reference sequence). The CDR3 is 15 amino acids. The CDR3 sequence: CSARAGWEANYGYTF.

V and J are TRBV29-1 and TRBJ1-1; lacking DNA, the TRBD1 call made by TCRdb goes unchecked. The CDR3 totals 13 residues. The V gene's germline CDR1 is SQVTM and CDR2 ANQGSEA. Here the CDR3 reads CSVRDRVNTEAFF.

V is TRBV29-1 and J is TRBJ2-7; checking the TCRdb D call of TRBD1 is not possible without DNA. The V gene's germline CDR1 is SQVTM and CDR2 ANQGSEA. This CDR3 has 12 amino acids. CDR3 sequence reads: CSSRDSAYEQYF.

The chain's CDR3 is CSARALGGYNEQFF. The chain links TRBV20-1 to TRBJ2-1; TCRdb indicates TRBD1, and absent DNA this call remains unverified. The germline gives CDR1 DFQATT, CDR2 SNEGSKA (reference sequence). This CDR3 has 14 residues.

This sequence joins TRBV4-1 and TRBJ2-1; there is no DNA to check the TCRdb D call of TRBD2. Germline CDR1 is MGHRA and CDR2 is YSYEKL. This CDR3 has 17 residues. The CDR3 sequence: CASSQESGSSSYNEQFF.

The rearrangement uses TRBV7-9 and TRBJ1-5; TCRdb picks TRBD1, but there is no DNA to check that call. The CDR3 is made up of 16 amino acids. Per germline, CDR1 SEHNR and CDR2 FQNEAQ (reference sequence). The CDR3 sequence: CASSLGQTGGDQPQHF.

The chain joins TRBV11-2 to TRBJ2-3; TCRdb selects TRBD1, and the lack of DNA leaves this call unchecked. There are 13 residues in the CDR3. Per the germline V gene, CDR1 is SGHAT and CDR2 is FQNNGV. The CDR3 here is CASSLDGQGTQYF.

The CDR3 loop reads CASSHRTDFHEKLFF. The chain carries TRBV5-6 and TRBJ1-4. The germline V gene encodes CDR1 SGHDT and CDR2 YYEEEE. The CDR3 totals 15 residues.

The chain employs TRBV14 and TRBJ2-2. The CDR3 is made up of 13 amino acids. Per the germline V gene, CDR1 is SGHDN and CDR2 is FVKESK. The CDR3 loop is CASSQDGVGELFF. Variable domain in full (rest from reference TRBV14 and TRBJ2-2): EAGVTQFPSHSVIEKGQTVTLRCDPISGHDNLYWYRRVMGKEIKFLLHFVKESKQDESGMPNNRFLAERTGGTYSTLKVQPAELEDSGVYFCASSQDGVGELFFGEGSRLTVL.